This record covers a single TCR beta chain. Its target antigen remains unknown. One base away there is no much larger clone; base qualities are not given. The protocol used for the library was the immunoSEQ multiplex PCR assay. For the multiplex PCR, a mixture combining 60 forward primers for TCR Vbeta segments and 13 reverse primers for TCR Jbeta segments was used. The CDR3 region of rearranged TCR beta genes was amplified from genomic DNA with a multiplex PCR assay. Amplified TCR beta libraries were sequenced as 87-base-pair reads on the Illumina HiSeq System. As for the authors' bioinformatics: A later analysis counted about 80 million unique TCR beta chains across the 666 repertoires, and around 9.9 million of these chains were shared by at least two donors. A nearest-neighbor algorithm error-corrected the raw reads and collapsed the reads into unique sequences, merging closely related sequences to remove PCR and sequencing errors. To assign V, D and J gene segments, CDR3 sequences were aligned to IMGT reference sequences. For a sequence to be retained, a match of at least six nucleotides to both a V gene segment and a J gene segment was required. A rearrangement was called productive if the CDR3 had no stop codons and remained in frame with V and J, and every other rearrangement was called non-productive. CDR3 was defined by IMGT convention, running from the second conserved V-encoded cysteine to the conserved J-encoded phenylalanine. In an earlier analysis of roughly 580 of the donors, sequences lacking an unambiguous match to a single V gene segment were excluded. An earlier analysis of 587 of the donors classified V segments as functional when productive rearrangements were above 56.7% and as segregating when the standard deviation between donors was above 5%. A statistical classification framework was built to diagnose cytomegalovirus status from the catalog of TCR beta chain sequences. In a later analysis, V and J genes were assigned by comparing TCR nucleotide sequences against IMGT/GENE-DB human TR gene sequences. Using the TCRdist pipeline, a later analysis assigned CDR3 sequences along with most-parsimonious VDJ recombination scenarios. In a later analysis, every TCR beta chain was defined by the combination of its CDR3 amino acid sequence and its V-gene family, and reads without a unique V-gene family were dropped. A later analysis removed 500 to 650 highly shared, low-generation-probability nucleotide sequences to deal with suspected cross-contamination and a sequencing artifact. A later analysis calculated a clonal expansion index for each public chain from normalized within-repertoire ranks of inferred template counts. In a later analysis, generation probabilities were computed using a VDJ recombination model fitted to out-of-frame rearrangements, and the results were checked against IGoR. A later analysis scored TCR-TCR, TCR-HLA and TCR-CMV co-occurrence with hypergeometric tests, applying a repertoire-size bias correction to TCR pairs. To estimate false discovery rates, a later analysis permuted the HLA or CMV assignments 20 times. In a later analysis, co-occurring TCRs were grouped using DBSCAN, with TCRdist sequence similarity added in when clustering inside HLA-allele-positive subsets. Repertoires with fewer than 30,000 or more than 120,000 public chains, plus five repertoires with anomalous nucleotide sharing, were excluded from co-occurrence clustering. This immuneACCESS table, as held by TCRdb, lists in-frame sequences with V and J called but not all clones. Of the missing ones, under half trace to an unresolved V gene in checked studies; the others have no known cause. V, J and clone size reflect that table, while D and trimming were determined from the DNA. Here the sample has approximately 170,000 clones; roughly 83% occur a single time. 1.2% of the sample is held by the ten biggest clonotypes.

Trimming takes 0 bases off V and 5 bases off J; junction bases not matched to a gene: 7. Taken from the germline V gene, the CDR1 and CDR2 loops are LGHNA and YNFKEQ. Measured from the cysteine to the phenylalanine, the CDR3 is 17 residues long. The DNA shown is the 51-base CDR3, in frame from base 1. This sample was included in a study of cytomegalovirus exposure and HLA in healthy donors (dated by TCRdb to 2017 to 2019). General notes on the study: In an earlier analysis of 450 to 750 of the donors, 276 Gb of sequence data and 100 million or so unique TCR beta sequences from 150 million to 200 million T cells were reported. Roughly 300 gigabases of sequencing data and 91 million or so unique TCR sequences made up an early release that covered 640 HLA-typed donors. Of the 300 to 400 genotyped donors, roughly 80% fell in the genetic ancestry cluster associated with self-reported Caucasian donors. The study was designed to test whether signatures of past pathogen exposure could be identified by cataloging public T cell receptors. The study profiled the T cell repertoires of 500 to 800 subjects by immunosequencing and related them to cytomegalovirus serostatus. A separate validation cohort of 100 to 150 different subjects was used in addition to the approximately 610-subject first cohort. To predict cytomegalovirus infection status, the study combined high-throughput TCR immunosequencing, statistical association of individual TCRs with disease status, and machine learning. In a later analysis, previously published TCR beta repertoires from about 640 donors were re-analyzed and high-resolution HLA genotyping was added so that TCR occurrence patterns could be studied. Rather than drawing on any new phenotypic data, the later analysis identified candidate immune exposures from TCR beta sequences and the way those sequences occurred across donors. To decide whether each TCR beta V gene segment behaved as functional or pseudogenic, an earlier analysis of fewer than 750 of the donors relied on high-throughput TCR beta sequencing. Alongside the repertoire data, information on donor age, sex, ethnicity and CMV serostatus was compiled. A later genetic analysis used genome-wide SNP genotypes for about 60% of the 666 donors, treating that subset as a discovery cohort. Every repertoire in the discovery cohort had been generated on one and the same sequencing platform. Both class I and class II loci were covered by HLA typing, at four-digit resolution. Typing coverage differed by locus: A, B, C, DRB1 and DQB1 were typed in about 629-640 donors, DQA1 in 500 to 550, DPA1 in roughly 590, and DPB1 in just under 490. Five DR-DQ haplotypes were handled as single units for association and clustering, since linkage in the cohort was strong. Across approximately 400 genotyped donors of the cohort, an average of approximately 240,000 unique TCR beta nucleotide sequences per donor were sequenced, and around 20% of those sequences were non-productive. The full study reports these points: In vitro tests confirmed that a few of the cytomegalovirus-associated TCR beta chains recognize cytomegalovirus antigens. A later analysis found that most CMV-associated TCR beta chains appeared HLA-restricted, with HLA associations seemingly driven largely by CMV exposure. It was suggested by the authors that the approach could potentially be generalized to other disease states and immunological phenotypes. Linkage disequilibrium might explain the correlated functional status among segregating V segments, but an unknown experimental factor could not be excluded. According to a later analysis, TCR association rates differed among HLA loci, with DRB1 alleles showing the most associated TCRs and HLA-C alleles showing the fewest. While some public TCRs were present in many individuals, most TCR sequences turned up only very rarely across donors. A group of highly shared sequence variants was considered likely to be a technical artifact of the sequencing pipeline. Immune exposure information for the cohort was limited to CMV serostatus. In an earlier analysis of approximately 590 of the donors, most TCR beta V segments were observed in productive rearrangements about 90% or about 30% of the time, broadly matching IMGT annotations. Because counts were too low, some 17 rarely observed V segments, including chromosome 9 orphons, were excluded from the earlier analysis of some 540 of the donors. Specific HLA alleles were associated with more than 15,000 TCR beta sequences at a false discovery rate of 0.05 in a later analysis. According to a later analysis, parvovirus B19, influenza, CMV and Epstein-Barr virus appeared linked to several top co-occurrence clusters. In a later genetic analysis, fewer N-insertions in productive TCRs were reported among donors in an Asian-associated ancestry cluster than the roughly 700-donor mean. Because the 87-base-pair reads could not distinguish some IMGT-functional V segments, including TRBV6-2 and TRBV6-3, those segments were excluded. This cohort had only TCR beta chains sequenced, and the lack of alpha or paired-chain data limited which features could be detected. Presence/absence analyses assumed roughly uniform sequencing depth across donors, an assumption that may not hold. The classifier was reported to diagnose cytomegalovirus status with high specificity and sensitivity in both the original and validation cohorts. A further reported finding was that TCR beta sequences accurately predicted the HLA-A and HLA-B alleles for most subjects in the first cohort. Assigning TCR associations to individual alleles was difficult when HLA alleles, especially DR and DQ, strongly co-occurred. In a later analysis, HLA-associated TCR beta chains showed more clonal expansion and lower generation probabilities than non-associated chains that were equally common. Because HLA typing was unavailable for some donors at each locus, only the typed subset was used in association tests. In a later genetic analysis, a missense DCLRE1C variant was associated with V-gene and J-gene trimming of TCR beta chains, and the association was replicated in an independent cohort. The study gave a list of more than 150 TCR beta chains associated with cytomegalovirus.

The cohort comprised hundreds of healthy bone marrow donors. At the time of sampling, all cohort members were nominally healthy, though unrecorded immune exposures were likely present. The donor was CMV seronegative and was included in the group of about 400 seronegative cohort members. A peripheral blood sample was collected from each donor, and TCR beta sequencing was performed on peripheral blood mononuclear cells. Genomic DNA extraction from the blood cell samples was performed with the Qiagen DNeasy Blood Extraction Kit. This TCR was recovered from a boy aged 2 to 9 in good health and CMV-seronegative. The chain uses TRBV4-2 and TRBJ1-6; 7 central bases correspond to TRBD1. Specimen: PBMCs. The CDR3 region has the sequence CASSQESPGTDNSPLHF. The sequence in DNA is TGTGCCAGCAGCCAAGAATCTCCCGGGACAGATAATTCACCCCTCCACTTT.